This T cell receptor beta chain is from a study of ipilimumab plus nivolumab after autologous stem cell transplantation. TCRdb's copy holds only in-frame clones and misses some; the assay was immunoSEQ multiplex PCR. In the table there are 12,000 or so clones, roughly 70% of which are singletons. Starting 14 to 28 days after autologous transplant, ipilimumab 1 mg/kg was given. Dosing: nivolumab 3 mg/kg IV, weeks 1, 4, 7, 10, then every two weeks to week 26. Trimming removed 11 bases at V and 5 bases at J, with 19 bases between. Germline loops: CDR1 ENHRY, CDR2 SYGVKD. The CDR3 covers 14 residues. The rearrangement joins TRBV10-3 to TRBJ2-1, with D tentatively TRBD1 (6 bases). This TCR derives from a male donor with multiple myeloma. The starting material was PBMCs, obtained in a trial of ipilimumab plus nivolumab as post-transplant consolidation. DNA of the CDR3: TGTGCCTCTTATGGGGGCGCGAATAACAATGAGCAGTTCTTC. Translation gives CASYGGANNNEQFF.